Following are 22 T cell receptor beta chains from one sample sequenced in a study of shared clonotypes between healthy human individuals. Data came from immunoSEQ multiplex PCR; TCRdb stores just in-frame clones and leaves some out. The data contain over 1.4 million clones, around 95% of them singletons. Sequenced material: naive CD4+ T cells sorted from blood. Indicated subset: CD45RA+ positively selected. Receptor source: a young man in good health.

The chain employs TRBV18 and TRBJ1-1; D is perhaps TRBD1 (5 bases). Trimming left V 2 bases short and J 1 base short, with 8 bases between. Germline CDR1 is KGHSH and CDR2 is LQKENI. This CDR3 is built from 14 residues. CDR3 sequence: CASSPRDANTEAFF. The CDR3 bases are TGTGCCAGCTCACCAAGGGACGCGAACACTGAAGCTTTCTTT.

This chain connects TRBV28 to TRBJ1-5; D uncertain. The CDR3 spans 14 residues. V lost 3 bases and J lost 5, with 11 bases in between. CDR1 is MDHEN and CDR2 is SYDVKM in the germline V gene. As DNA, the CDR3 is TGTGCCAGCAGTTTTTCGGTAGCCGATCAGCCCCAGCATTTT. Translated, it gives CASSFSVADQPQHF.

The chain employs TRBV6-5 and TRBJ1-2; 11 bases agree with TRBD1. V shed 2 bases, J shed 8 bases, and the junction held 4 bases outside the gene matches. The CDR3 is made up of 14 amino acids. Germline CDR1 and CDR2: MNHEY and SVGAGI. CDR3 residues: CASSYRTGGKGYTF. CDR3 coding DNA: TGTGCCAGCAGTTACCGGACAGGGGGCAAGGGCTACACCTTC.

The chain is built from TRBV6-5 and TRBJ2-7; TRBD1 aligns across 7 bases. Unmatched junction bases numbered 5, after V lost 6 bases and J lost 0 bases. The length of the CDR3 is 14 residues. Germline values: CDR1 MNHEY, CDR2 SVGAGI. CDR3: CASRHRDSSYEQYF. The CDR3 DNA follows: TGTGCCAGCAGGCACCGGGACAGCTCCTACGAGCAGTACTTC.

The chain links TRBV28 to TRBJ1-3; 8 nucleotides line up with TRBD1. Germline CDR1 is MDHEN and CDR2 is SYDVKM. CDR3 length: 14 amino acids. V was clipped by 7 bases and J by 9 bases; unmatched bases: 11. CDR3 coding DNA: TGTGCCAGCACCGAGGGGACAGGATGGACCACCATATATTTT. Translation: CASTEGTGWTTIYF.

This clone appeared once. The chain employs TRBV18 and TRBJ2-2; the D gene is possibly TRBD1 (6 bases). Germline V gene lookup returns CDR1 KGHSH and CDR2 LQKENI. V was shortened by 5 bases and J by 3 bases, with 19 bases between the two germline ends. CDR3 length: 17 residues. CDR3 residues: CASSKTGQASHTGELFF. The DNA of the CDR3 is TGTGCCAGCTCAAAAACAGGGCAGGCTAGTCACACCGGGGAGCTGTTTTTT.

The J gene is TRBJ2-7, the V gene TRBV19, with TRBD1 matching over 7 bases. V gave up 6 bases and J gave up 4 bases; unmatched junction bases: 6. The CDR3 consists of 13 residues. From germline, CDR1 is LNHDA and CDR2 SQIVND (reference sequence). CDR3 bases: TGTGCCAGTAGCCGGGACAGTCTATACGAGCAGTACTTC. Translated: CASSRDSLYEQYF.

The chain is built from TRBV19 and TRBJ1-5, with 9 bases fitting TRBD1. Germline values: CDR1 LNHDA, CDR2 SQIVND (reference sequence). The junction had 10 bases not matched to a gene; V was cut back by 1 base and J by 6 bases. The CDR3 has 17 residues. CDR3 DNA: TGTGCCAGTAGTATAGTGGGACAGGGAGGGGCCCCTCAGCCCCAGCATTTT. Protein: CASSIVGQGGAPQPQHF.

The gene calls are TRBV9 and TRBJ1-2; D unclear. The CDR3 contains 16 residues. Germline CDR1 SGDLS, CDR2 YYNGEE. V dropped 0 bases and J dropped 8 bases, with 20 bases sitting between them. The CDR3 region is CASSVAGSVLSGGYTF. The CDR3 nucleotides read TGTGCCAGCAGCGTAGCCGGCAGTGTTTTATCAGGCGGCTACACCTTC. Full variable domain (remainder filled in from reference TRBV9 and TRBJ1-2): DSGVTQTPKHLITATGQRVTLRCSPRSGDLSVYWYQQSLDQGLQFLIQYYNGEERAKGNILERFSAQQFPDLHSELNLSSLELGDSALYFCASSVAGSVLSGGYTFGSGTRLTVV.

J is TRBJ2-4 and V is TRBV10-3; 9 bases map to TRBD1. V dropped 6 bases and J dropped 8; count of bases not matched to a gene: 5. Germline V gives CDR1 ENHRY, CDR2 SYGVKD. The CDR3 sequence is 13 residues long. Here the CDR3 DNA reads TGTGCCATCAGGGGGACAGGGACGCACATTCAGTACTTC. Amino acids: CAIRGTGTHIQYF.

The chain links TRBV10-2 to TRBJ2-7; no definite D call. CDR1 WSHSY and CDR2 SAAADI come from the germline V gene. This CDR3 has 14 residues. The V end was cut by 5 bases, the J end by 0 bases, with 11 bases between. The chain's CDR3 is CASSSPTSSYEQYF. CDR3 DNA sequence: TGCGCCAGCAGTTCCCCCACGAGCTCCTACGAGCAGTACTTC.

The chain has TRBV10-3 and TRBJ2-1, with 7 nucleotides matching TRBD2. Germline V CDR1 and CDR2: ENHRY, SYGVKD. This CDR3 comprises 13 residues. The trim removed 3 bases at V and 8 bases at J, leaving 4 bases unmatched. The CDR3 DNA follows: TGTGCCATCAGTGAACTAGCGAGACATGAGCAGTTCTTC. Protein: CAISELARHEQFF.

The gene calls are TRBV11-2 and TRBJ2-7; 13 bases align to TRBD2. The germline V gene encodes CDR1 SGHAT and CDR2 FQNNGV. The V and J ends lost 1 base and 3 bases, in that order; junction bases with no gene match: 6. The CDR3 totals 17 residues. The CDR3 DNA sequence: TGTGCCAGCAGCTTAGGGACTAGCGGGAGCCCTCTCTACGAGCAGTACTTC. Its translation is CASSLGTSGSPLYEQYF.

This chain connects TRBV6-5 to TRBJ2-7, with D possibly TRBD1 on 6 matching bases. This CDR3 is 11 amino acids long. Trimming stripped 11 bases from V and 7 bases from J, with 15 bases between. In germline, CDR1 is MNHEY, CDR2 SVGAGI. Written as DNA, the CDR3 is TGTGCCGTGCAGGGGTCAGGGGAGCAGTACTTC. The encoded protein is CAVQGSGEQYF.

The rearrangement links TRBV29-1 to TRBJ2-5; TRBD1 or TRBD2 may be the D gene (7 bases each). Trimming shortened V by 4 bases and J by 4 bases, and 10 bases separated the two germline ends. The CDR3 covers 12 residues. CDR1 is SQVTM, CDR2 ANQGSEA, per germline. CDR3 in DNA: TGCAGCGTTGCAGGGGGGGGAGAGACCCAGTACTTC. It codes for CSVAGGGETQYF. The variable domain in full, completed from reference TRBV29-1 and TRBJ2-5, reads SAVISQKPSRDICQRGTSLTIQCQVDSQVTMMFWYRQQPGQSLTLIATANQGSEATYESGFVIDKFPISRPNLTFSTLTVSNMSPEDSSIYLCSVAGGGETQYFGPGTRLLVL.

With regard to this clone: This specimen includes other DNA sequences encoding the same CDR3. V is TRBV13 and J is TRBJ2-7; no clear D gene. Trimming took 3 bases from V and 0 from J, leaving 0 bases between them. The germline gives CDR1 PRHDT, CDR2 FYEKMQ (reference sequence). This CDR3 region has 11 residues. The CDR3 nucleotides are TGTGCCAGCAGCTTCTCCTACGAGCAGTACTTC. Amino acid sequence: CASSFSYEQYF.

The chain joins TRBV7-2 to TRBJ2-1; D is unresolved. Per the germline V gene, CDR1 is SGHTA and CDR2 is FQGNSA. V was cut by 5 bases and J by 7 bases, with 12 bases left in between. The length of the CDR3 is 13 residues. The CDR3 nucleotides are TGTGCCAGCAGCAACGATTATGGGAATGAGCAGTTCTTC. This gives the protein CASSNDYGNEQFF.

DNA of the CDR3: TGTGCAAGTCGCCCCAGTCGGGAGGAGCAGTACTTC. Its protein is CASRPSREEQYF. The V gene is TRBV12-2, the J gene TRBJ2-7; the tabulated D call, TRBD2, remains unverified against the DNA. TRBV12-2 is marked as a pseudogene. CDR3 length equals 12 residues.

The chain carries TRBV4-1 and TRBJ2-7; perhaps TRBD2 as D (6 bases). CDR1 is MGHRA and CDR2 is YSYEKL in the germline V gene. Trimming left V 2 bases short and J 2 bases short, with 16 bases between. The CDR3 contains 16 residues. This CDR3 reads CASSQINSGPPYEQYF. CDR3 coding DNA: TGCGCCAGCAGCCAAATAAATAGCGGTCCTCCCTACGAGCAGTACTTC.

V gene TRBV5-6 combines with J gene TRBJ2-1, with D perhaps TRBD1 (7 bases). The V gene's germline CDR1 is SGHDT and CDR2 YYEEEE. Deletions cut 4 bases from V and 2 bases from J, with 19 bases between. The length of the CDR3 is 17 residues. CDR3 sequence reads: CASSLRGGTAPYNEQFF. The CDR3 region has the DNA TGTGCCAGCAGCCTCCGAGGCGGGACAGCCCCCTACAATGAGCAGTTCTTC.

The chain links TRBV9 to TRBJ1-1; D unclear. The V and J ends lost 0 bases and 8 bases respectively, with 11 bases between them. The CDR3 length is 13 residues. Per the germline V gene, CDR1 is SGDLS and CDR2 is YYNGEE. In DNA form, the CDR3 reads TGTGCCAGCAGCGTAGCTCCAACACAGGAAGCTTTCTTT. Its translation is CASSVAPTQEAFF.

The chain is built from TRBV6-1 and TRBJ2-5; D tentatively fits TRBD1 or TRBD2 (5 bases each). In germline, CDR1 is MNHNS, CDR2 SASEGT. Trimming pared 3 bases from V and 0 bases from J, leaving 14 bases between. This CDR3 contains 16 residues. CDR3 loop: CASSDLMGDHQETQYF. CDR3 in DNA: TGTGCCAGCAGTGACCTCATGGGGGACCACCAAGAGACCCAGTACTTC.